Listed below are T cell receptor beta chains from one sample, sequenced in a study of blood T cell repertoires in COVID-19. Repertoires were generated with immunoSEQ multiplex PCR, while TCRdb's copy carries only in-frame clones and drops some. The table lists approximately 140,000 clones, roughly four fifths of them singletons. The specimen was peripheral blood. These receptors all come from a human donor with acute or convalescent COVID-19. The donor label of this sample is uncertain. Each CDR3 is given with its conserved first and last residue. Fields, in order: CDR3 length, D gene, clone size, J gene, V gene, CDR3 protein, CDR3 DNA. A D gene is named only where the DNA matches it firmly. Part of the rows lack a size; the others show once, few, many or a class for expanded clones.

15 | NA | NA | TRBJ2-3 | TRBV19 | CASSINRVGTDTQYF | TGTGCCAGTAGTATTAACAGGGTGGGCACAGATACGCAGTATTTT
13 | NA | NA | TRBJ2-5 | TRBV2 | CASSYDSQETQYF | TGTGCCAGCAGTTACGACAGCCAAGAGACCCAGTACTTC
15 | NA | NA | TRBJ2-5 | TRBV11-3 | CASSPPPGASSTQYF | TGTGCCAGCAGCCCCCCCCCTGGGGCTTCGTCAACCCAGTACTTC
16 | NA | NA | TRBJ1-2 | TRBV25-1 | CASSGGDVTGKSGYTF | TGTGCCAGCAGTGGAGGGGATGTGACAGGAAAGTCCGGCTACACCTTC
13 | NA | NA | TRBJ1-2 | TRBV6-5 | CASSTGGGGGYTF | TGTGCCAGCAGCACCGGGGGCGGGGGGGGCTACACCTTC
15 | TRBD1 | NA | TRBJ2-7 | TRBV4-3 | CASSQISGTGSEQYF | TGCGCCAGCAGCCAAATATCCGGGACAGGGAGCGAGCAGTACTTC
14 | NA | NA | TRBJ1-1 | TRBV29-1 | CSVVGHPLRTEAFF | TGCAGCGTTGTGGGGCACCCGTTACGGACTGAAGCTTTCTTT
12 | NA | NA | TRBJ1-2 | TRBV7-9 | CASSILVGGYTF | TGTGCCAGCAGCATCTTAGTTGGTGGCTACACCTTC
13 | NA | NA | TRBJ1-6 | TRBV7-3 | CASSLTADSPLHF | TGTGCCAGCAGCTTGACAGCAGATTCACCCCTCCACTTT
17 | TRBD1 | NA | TRBJ2-7 | TRBV23-1 | CASSQSRQGAVADEQYF | TGCGCCAGCAGTCAATCGCGGCAGGGGGCAGTCGCAGACGAGCAGTACTTC
17 | TRBD1 | NA | TRBJ1-1 | TRBV3-1/TRBV3-2 | CASSPLYQDRPHTEAFF | TGTGCCAGCAGCCCCTTATACCAGGACAGGCCCCACACTGAAGCTTTCTTT
16 | TRBD1 | NA | TRBJ1-6 | TRBV6-1 | CASSEAAQGASSPLHF | TGTGCCAGCAGTGAAGCGGCTCAGGGGGCTTCTTCACCCCTCCACTTT
14 | NA | few | TRBJ2-3 | TRBV9 | CASSSDPSTDTQYF | TGTGCCAGCAGCAGCGACCCCAGCACAGATACGCAGTATTTT